This T cell receptor beta chain was sequenced for a study of graft-versus-host responses after intestinal transplantation. Notes on the study in general: Recipient-marrow GvH clones were detected, some having first appeared in ileum or blood. The presence of high graft-versus-host to host-versus-graft clonal ratios in allografts characterized patients with graft-donor T cell macrochimerism.

Germline values: CDR1 SGHDT, CDR2 YYEEEE. This CDR3 comprises 15 residues. The V gene lost 0 bases and the J gene lost 4 bases, with 13 bases spanning the gap. A remark on this clone: Its target is unknown.

Only in-frame clones appear in the TCRdb table, and some are missing; sequencing was by immunoSEQ multiplex PCR. The sample shows some 39,000 clones, nearly 90% of them seen only once. This sequence joins TRBV5-6 and TRBJ1-2; no reliable D call. This specimen was PBMCs, taken roughly 270 days after transplant. The sequence came from a human patient who received an intestinal transplant, so some T cells may come from the graft donor. CDR3 coding DNA: TGTGCCAGCAGCTTGGGGGTCTATCCCCGCTATGGCTACACCTTC. It codes for CASSLGVYPRYGYTF. Complete variable domain (other parts from reference TRBV5-6 and TRBJ1-2): DAGVTQSPTHLIKTRGQQVTLRCSPKSGHDTVSWYQQALGQGPQFIFQYYEEEERQRGNFPDRFSGHQFPNYSSELNVNALLLGDSALYLCASSLGVYPRYGYTFGSGTRLTVV.